The next 3 T cell receptor beta chains were all read from a single sample in a study of cytomegalovirus exposure and HLA in healthy donors. PCR involved 60 Vbeta and 13 Jbeta primers. The method was immunoSEQ multiplex PCR; TCRdb's version includes in-frame clones alone and lacks a portion of them. The table records a few hundred thousand clones, 80% of them present only once. Source material: PBMCs. These receptors were collected from a girl aged 2-10 years in good health and CMV-seronegative.

The chain recombines TRBV2 with TRBJ2-7; 8 bases align to TRBD1. The V gene end was trimmed by 7 bases and the J gene end by 7 bases; junction bases not matched to a gene: 9. Germline CDR1 SNHLY, CDR2 FYNNEI. This CDR3 is 13 amino acids long. The CDR3 here is CASTQQGVGEQYF. CDR3 in DNA: TGTGCCAGCACCCAACAGGGGGTGGGGGAGCAGTACTTC.

The chain is built from TRBV7-9 and TRBJ1-4; 8 bases fit TRBD1. The CDR3 length is 14 residues. Germline-derived CDR1 and CDR2 are SEHNR and FQNEAQ (reference sequence). Germline trimming cut 5 bases from V and 7 bases from J; bases unmatched to any gene: 6. As DNA, the CDR3 is TGTGCCAGCAGCAGAGACAGGGGAAGTGAAAAACTGTTTTTT. This codes for CASSRDRGSEKLFF.

J is TRBJ2-1 and V is TRBV5-1; D is possibly TRBD2 (6 bases). From germline, CDR1 is SGHRS and CDR2 YFSETQ. V lost 0 bases and J lost 6, with 16 bases in between. This CDR3 spans 16 amino acids. CDR3 sequence reads: CASSLGGTVFGNEQFF. The DNA of the CDR3 is TGCGCCAGCAGCTTGGGGGGGACTGTCTTTGGCAATGAGCAGTTCTTC.